Listed below are T cell receptor beta chains from one sample, sequenced in a study of cytomegalovirus exposure and HLA in healthy donors. Assay used: immunoSEQ multiplex PCR; TCRdb lists only in-frame clones, some missing. The table lists approximately 270,000 clones, 80% of them singletons. What was sequenced was PBMCs. The receptor source for this set is a girl aged 2-10 years in good health and CMV-seronegative. CDR3s include the opening cysteine and the closing phenylalanine or tryptophan. A D gene is named only where the DNA matches it firmly. A row's size may be missing; if present it is once, few, many or a size class.

d_call | clone_size | j_call | v_call | cdr3_length | cdr3_nt | cdr3_aa
- | - | TRBJ1-1 | TRBV30 | 14 | TGTGCCTGGAGTGTTCTAGGTTTCGGGGGTGAAGCTTTCTTT | CAWSVLGFGGEAFF
TRBD1 | - | TRBJ2-2 | TRBV9 | 17 | TGTGCCAGCAGCGACACAAAAACCGGGACAGGGAACGGGGAGCTGTTTTTT | CASSDTKTGTGNGELFF
TRBD2 | - | TRBJ2-1 | TRBV4-1 | 14 | TGCGCCAGCAGCGTGACTAGCGGGTACAATGAGCAGTTCTTC | CASSVTSGYNEQFF
TRBD2 | - | TRBJ2-1 | TRBV10-3 | 19 | TGTGCCATCACCCAGTCCGGGACTAGCGGGGGGGCCTTGTACAATGAGCAGTTCTTC | CAITQSGTSGGALYNEQFF
- | - | TRBJ2-1 | TRBV28 | 15 | TGCGCCAGCAGTTTACAGGGCGTCTCCTACAATGAGCAGTTCTTC | CASSLQGVSYNEQFF
TRBD1 | - | TRBJ1-1 | TRBV10-1 | 16 | TGCGCCAGCAGCCAGGACAAGACAGGGGGCAGGACTGAAGCTTTCTTT | CASSQDKTGGRTEAFF
- | - | TRBJ2-5 | TRBV5-1 | 17 | TGCGCCAGCAGCTTGGTCCCCAGTTCGGGACTTATAGGGACCCAGTACTTC | CASSLVPSSGLIGTQYF
- | - | TRBJ2-7 | TRBV4-1 | 15 | TGCGCCAGCAGCCAAACACTGGCGGACTCCTACGAGCAGTACTTC | CASSQTLADSYEQYF
- | - | TRBJ2-2 | TRBV2 | 15 | TGTGCCAGCAGTGAATTCTCCTGGGAGGCCGGGGAGCTGTTTTTT | CASSEFSWEAGELFF
- | - | TRBJ1-2 | TRBV30 | 11 | TGTGCCTGGAGGCAACAGGGTGGCTACACCTTC | CAWRQQGGYTF
- | - | TRBJ1-1 | TRBV28 | 15 | TGTGCCAGCAGTTTACCGACGGCGGGGAACACTGAAGCTTTCTTT | CASSLPTAGNTEAFF
- | few | TRBJ2-1 | TRBV11-2 | 16 | TGTGCCAGCAGACCAGGGTGGGGGTTGGAGGGCAATGAGCAGTTCTTC | CASRPGWGLEGNEQFF
- | - | TRBJ1-1 | TRBV7-9 | 15 | TGTGCCAGCCAGGGCCAGGGAACGATGAACACTGAAGCTTTCTTT | CASQGQGTMNTEAFF
- | once | TRBJ2-3 | TRBV6-1 | 13 | TGTGCCGGCAGTGGAGGGAACACAGATACGCAGTATTTT | CAGSGGNTDTQYF
- | once | TRBJ2-1 | TRBV7-6 | 11 | TGTGCCAGCAGCTTACACGGGAGTCAGTTCTTC | CASSLHGSQFF
- | once | TRBJ1-4 | TRBV28 | 17 | TGTGCCAGCAGCCCCCGCGTGGGGGCGCCAACTAATGAAAAACTGTTTTTT | CASSPRVGAPTNEKLFF